The 23 T cell receptor beta chains given below trace back to one sample, sequenced in a study of response to subunit inactivated influenza vaccine. TCRdb itself ran the RT-PCR reads through MiXCR, one entry per CDR3 protein. The sample records around 180,000 distinct CDR3 sequences, 7.5% to 10% being singletons. Sequenced here: non-naive T cells sorted from PBMCs, sampled on the day of vaccination. Every receptor here comes from a man in his fifties who received an inactivated influenza vaccine.

This clonotype was seen repeatedly, ten times or more. V usage is TRBV29-1 and J usage is TRBJ2-1; a possible D gene is TRBD1 (6 bases). Germline CDR1 SQVTM, CDR2 ANQGSEA. CDR3 length: 11 amino acids. V was trimmed by 3 bases and J by 12 bases, leaving 12 bases between them. The chain's CDR3 is CSVDRGLGQFF. Written as DNA, the CDR3 is TGCAGCGTTGACAGGGGATTAGGGCAGTTCTTC.

This clonotype was seen many times. This chain uses TRBV5-1 with TRBJ2-5; 7 bases match TRBD1. The germline CDR1 and CDR2 sequences are SGHRS and YFSETQ. The CDR3 is made up of 14 amino acids. V gave up 4 bases and J gave up 0 bases; unmatched junction bases: 3. The CDR3 coding sequence is TGCGCCAGCAGCCGGGACAGCAACCAAGAGACCCAGTACTTC. Protein: CASSRDSNQETQYF.

This clonotype was seen a handful of times. The chain has TRBV6-2 or TRBV6-3 and TRBJ2-4; D is uncertain. From germline, CDR1 is MNHEY and CDR2 SVGEGT. The CDR3 covers 12 residues. V was pared by 5 bases and J by 7 bases, with 9 bases between. The CDR3 loop reads CASSPSANIQYF. The CDR3 coding sequence is TGTGCCAGCAGTCCCTCAGCGAACATTCAGTACTTC.

This sequence joins TRBV13 and TRBJ1-5; TRBD1 might be the D (5 bases). The V and J ends lost 2 bases and 6 bases respectively, with 11 bases between them. This CDR3 comprises 14 residues. Germline V lookup: CDR1 PRHDT, CDR2 FYEKMQ (reference sequence). The CDR3 loop reads CASSLPGVGQPQHF. The CDR3 DNA sequence: TGTGCCAGCAGCTTACCGGGGGTCGGTCAGCCCCAGCATTTT.

This clonotype has only a few counts. This chain links TRBV28 with TRBJ2-5; D may be TRBD2 (7 bases). There are 17 residues in the CDR3. Germline lookup yields CDR1 MDHEN and CDR2 SYDVKM. The V gene lost 6 bases and the J gene lost 6 bases, with 26 bases spanning the gap. The CDR3 DNA is TGTGCCAGCAGGACCCTAATTAGCGGAGGGGGAGGGAAGACCCAGTACTTC. As protein: CASRTLISGGGGKTQYF.

This clonotype was counted only a few times. The DNA for the CDR3 is TGTGCCAGCAGTGAAGCGCAAGGTAGCGGGAACTCAGATACGCAGTATTTT. Its protein product is CASSEAQGSGNSDTQYF. The chain has TRBV6-1 and TRBJ2-3; 8 bases agree with TRBD2. V shed 0 bases and J 4 bases; nucleotides not matched to a gene: 9. Germline V lookup: CDR1 MNHNS, CDR2 SASEGT. This CDR3 has 17 residues.

This clonotype showed up just a few times. The chain recombines TRBV28 with TRBJ2-3; D gene ambiguous. In germline, CDR1 is MDHEN, CDR2 SYDVKM. This CDR3 spans 15 amino acids. V was shortened by 1 base and J by 1 base, with 9 bases between the two germline ends. CDR3 bases: TGTGCCAGCAGTTTATTCGTAGGCCGCACAGATACGCAGTATTTT. It encodes CASSLFVGRTDTQYF.

V is TRBV7-9 and J is TRBJ2-1, with 7 bases matching TRBD1. Germline lookup yields CDR1 SEHNR and CDR2 FQNEAQ (reference sequence). With V trimmed by 6 bases and J by 9 bases, 8 bases remained unmatched. The length of the CDR3 is 13 residues. The chain's CDR3 is CASRNEGAAEQFF. The CDR3 DNA reads TGTGCCAGCAGGAACGAGGGGGCCGCTGAGCAGTTCTTC.

This clonotype was counted ten times or more. The chain employs TRBV6-2 or TRBV6-3 and TRBJ2-2; 8 positions agree with TRBD1. V lost 2 bases to trimming and J lost 5 bases; unmatched junction nucleotides: 4. The CDR3 is made up of 15 amino acids. Germline V gene lookup returns CDR1 MNHEY and CDR2 SVGEGT. The CDR3 DNA follows: TGTGCCAGCAGTTACCTGACAGGGGTTACCGGGGAGCTGTTTTTT. It translates to CASSYLTGVTGELFF.

This clonotype was seen many times. The CDR3, as DNA: TGTGCCAGCACCAAGGACGGAGATAACTATGGCTACACCTTC. Translating gives CASTKDGDNYGYTF. The chain has TRBV11-1 and TRBJ1-2; D not resolved. The CDR3 consists of 14 residues. Trimming pared 7 bases from V and 1 base from J, leaving 13 bases between. Germline V gene data show CDR1 as SGHAT and CDR2 as FQDESV (reference sequence).

In its sample, this clonotype was seen many times. The chain is built from TRBV12-3 or TRBV12-4 and TRBJ1-4; maybe TRBD1 (6 bases). This CDR3 comprises 13 residues. V was pared by 7 bases and J by 8 bases, with 14 bases between. The CDR3 spells CASTQGPREKLFF. The CDR3 DNA reads TGTGCCAGCACCCAGGGGCCGCGCGAAAAACTGTTTTTT.

The V gene is TRBV5-1, the J gene TRBJ2-5; possibly TRBD1 or TRBD2 for D (5 bases each). The germline gives CDR1 SGHRS, CDR2 YFSETQ. CDR3 length: 14 residues. Trimming removed 4 bases from V and 5 bases from J, with 15 bases in between. CDR3: CASSPGTDVETQYF. CDR3 nucleotide sequence: TGCGCCAGCAGCCCCGGGACCGACGTGGAGACCCAGTACTTC.

This clonotype has a count of ten or more. The rearrangement links TRBV24-1 to TRBJ2-1; 11 nucleotides agree with TRBD2. This CDR3 is built from 18 residues. The ends lost 6 bases at V and 6 bases at J; junction bases unmatched: 15. Germline lookup yields CDR1 KGHDR and CDR2 SFDVKD. The CDR3 protein is CATSTYAPLAGVSNEQFF. CDR3 DNA: TGTGCCACCAGTACCTACGCCCCACTAGCGGGGGTTAGCAATGAGCAGTTCTTC.

This clonotype was observed many times. The chain recombines TRBV29-1 with TRBJ2-1; 11 nucleotides line up with TRBD2. CDR1 and CDR2 from the germline V gene are SQVTM and ANQGSEA. Trimming at V came to 6 bases and at J to 3 bases, leaving 10 bases not matched to a gene. The length of the CDR3 is 16 residues. The CDR3 sequence is CSVYNSGGDYYNEQFF. CDR3 in DNA: TGCAGCGTCTACAATAGCGGGGGGGATTACTACAATGAGCAGTTCTTC.

This clonotype was seen at least ten times. The chain recombines TRBV7-9 with TRBJ1-1, with D possibly TRBD1 on 5 matching bases. The CDR3 loop spans 13 amino acids. Germline V gives CDR1 SEHNR, CDR2 FQNEAQ (reference sequence). Trimming took 8 bases from V and 1 from J, leaving 11 bases between them. The CDR3 reads CASQGRTNTEAFF. The CDR3 coding sequence is TGTGCCAGCCAGGGACGGACGAACACTGAAGCTTTCTTT. Variable domain in full (rest from reference TRBV7-9 and TRBJ1-1): DTGVSQNPRHKITKRGQNVTFRCDPISEHNRLYWYRQTLGQGPEFLTYFQNEAQLEKSRLLSDRFSAERPKGSFSTLEIQRTEQGDSAMYLCASQGRTNTEAFFGQGTRLTVV.

The chain's CDR3 is CASSRGTGKSYNEQFF. The CDR3 DNA reads as TGTGCCAGCAGCCGCGGAACGGGAAAGTCCTACAATGAGCAGTTCTTC. The J gene is TRBJ2-1, the V gene TRBV4-2; perhaps TRBD2 as D (5 bases). Germline CDR1 and CDR2: LGHNA and YNFKEQ. Trimming removed 4 bases from V and 1 base from J, with 14 bases in between. This CDR3 spans 16 amino acids.

This clonotype occurred many times. V gene TRBV28 combines with J gene TRBJ2-1; TRBD2 might be the D (5 bases). The V end was cut by 6 bases, the J end by 0 bases, with 15 bases between. Germline V gives CDR1 MDHEN, CDR2 SYDVKM. CDR3 length equals 16 residues. This CDR3 is CASRALTGSSYNEQFF. The CDR3 bases are TGTGCCAGCAGGGCCCTGACGGGGAGCTCCTACAATGAGCAGTTCTTC.

This clonotype has a count of ten or more. The rearrangement links TRBV6-5 to TRBJ2-1, with D possibly matching TRBD2 (5 bases). In germline, CDR1 is MNHEY, CDR2 SVGAGI. Trimming left V 2 bases short and J 3 bases short, with 8 bases between. The CDR3 loop spans 14 amino acids. The CDR3 DNA is TGTGCCAGCAGTTACGACGGGGACTACAATGAGCAGTTCTTC. Translating gives CASSYDGDYNEQFF.

Ten or more counts support this clonotype. V gene TRBV5-1 combines with J gene TRBJ1-4, with no clear D. Germline V lookup: CDR1 SGHRS, CDR2 YFSETQ. Trimming left V 1 base short and J 8 bases short, with 12 bases between. The CDR3 is 14 amino acids. The CDR3 sequence is CASSLSGNREKLFF. CDR3 in DNA: TGCGCCAGCAGCTTGAGTGGGAATCGGGAAAAACTGTTTTTT.

The rearrangement uses TRBV29-1 and TRBJ1-1, with D unclear. The CDR3 is 13 amino acids. Germline assignment: CDR1 SQVTM and CDR2 ANQGSEA. V dropped 0 bases and J dropped 0 bases, with 5 bases sitting between them. Written as DNA, the CDR3 is TGCAGCGTTGAAGAACAGATGAACACTGAAGCTTTCTTT. It specifies CSVEEQMNTEAFF. The full variable domain, with the rest looked up from reference TRBV29-1 and TRBJ1-1, is SAVISQKPSRDICQRGTSLTIQCQVDSQVTMMFWYRQQPGQSLTLIATANQGSEATYESGFVIDKFPISRPNLTFSTLTVSNMSPEDSSIYLCSVEEQMNTEAFFGQGTRLTVV.

V usage is TRBV19 and J usage is TRBJ1-5, with 7 bases lining up with TRBD1. The CDR3 loop spans 16 amino acids. J was trimmed by 1 base and V by 4 bases; bases with no gene match: 7. Germline CDR1 LNHDA, CDR2 SQIVND (reference sequence). The CDR3 protein is CASSKKPGQSNQPQHF. The CDR3 DNA follows: TGTGCCAGTAGTAAAAAACCGGGACAGAGCAATCAGCCCCAGCATTTT.

This clonotype was counted many times. The V call is TRBV29-1, the J call TRBJ2-1; no definite D call. The CDR3 extends over 13 amino acids. V was shortened by 1 base and J by 12 bases, with 16 bases between the two germline ends. Per the germline V gene, CDR1 is SQVTM and CDR2 is ANQGSEA. CDR3 coding DNA: TGCAGCGTTGAAGCTGGGTTGCTATTTGGGCAGTTCTTC. It yields the protein CSVEAGLLFGQFF.

The V call is TRBV28, the J call TRBJ2-3; 10 positions match TRBD2. CDR1 is MDHEN and CDR2 is SYDVKM in the germline V gene. V was pared by 6 bases and J by 3 bases, with 21 bases of the junction left unmatched. The CDR3 is made up of 20 amino acids. CDR3 DNA sequence: TGTGCCAGCAGCTACCTGCTCTCCCCCAAACTAGCGGGGAAAACAGATACGCAGTATTTT. The encoded protein is CASSYLLSPKLAGKTDTQYF.